The clone carrying this T cell receptor beta chain was recorded many times. The antigen remains undetermined. The CDR3 runs to 13 residues. J gave up 9 bases and V 7 bases, and 3 bases lay outside the gene matches. Germline loops: CDR1 MNHEY, CDR2 SMNVEV (reference sequence). The data are from a study of T cells in Graves' hyperthyroidism and ophthalmopathy. Study observations and caveats: In the blood, most expanded thyroid clonotypes above 0.001 appeared as well. A model built on 13 V-J features separated ophthalmopathy from stable hyperthyroidism.

For the diagnoses, clinical symptoms, serum thyroxine and TRAb, thyroid ultrasound and orbital computed tomography were used. Fresh 10 ml peripheral blood yielded PBMCs. Amplification of TCR beta CDR3 regions was performed using RNA transcripts as template. A first-round RT-PCR of the TCR CDR3 used the HTBI primer set. TCRdb independently ran MiXCR on the multiplex PCR reads; one entry per CDR3 protein. The table lists some 550,000 distinct CDR3 sequences, 15% to 20% of them singletons. The sequenced material came from blood. This TCR was recovered from a woman aged 40-49 years with Graves' ophthalmopathy. The chain employs TRBV27 and TRBJ1-6; 10 bases agree with TRBD1. DNA of the CDR3: TGTGCCAGCACGGACAGGGGGGGTTCACCCCTCCACTTT. Translated: CASTDRGGSPLHF.